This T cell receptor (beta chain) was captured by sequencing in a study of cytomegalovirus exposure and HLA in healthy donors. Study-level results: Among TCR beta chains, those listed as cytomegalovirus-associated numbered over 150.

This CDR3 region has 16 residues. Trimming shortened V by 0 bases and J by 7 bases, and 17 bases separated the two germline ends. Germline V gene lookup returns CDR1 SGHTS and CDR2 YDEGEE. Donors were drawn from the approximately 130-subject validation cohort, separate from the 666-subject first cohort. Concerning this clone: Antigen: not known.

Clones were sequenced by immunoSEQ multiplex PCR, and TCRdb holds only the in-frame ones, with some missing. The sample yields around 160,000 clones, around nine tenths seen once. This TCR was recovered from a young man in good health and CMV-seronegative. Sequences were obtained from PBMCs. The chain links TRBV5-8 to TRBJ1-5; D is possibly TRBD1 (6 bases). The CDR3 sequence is CASSLALVQGVQPQHF. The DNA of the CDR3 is TGTGCCAGCAGCTTGGCCTTGGTACAGGGCGTGCAGCCCCAGCATTTT.